A single T cell receptor beta chain is shown here with its context. The data stem from a study of cytomegalovirus exposure and HLA in healthy donors. The V gene's germline CDR1 is LGHNA and CDR2 YSLEER. The CDR3 spans 14 residues. Losses at the gene ends were 4 bases for V and 5 bases for J; bases not matched to a gene: 3. Sequenced by immunoSEQ multiplex PCR; TCRdb stores in-frame clones only, minus some. Altogether around 150,000 clones are present, about 90% being singletons, with the ten largest covering approximately 3%. The clonotype originates from a woman aged 18 to 35 in good health and CMV-seropositive. Specimen: PBMCs. V gene TRBV4-3 combines with J gene TRBJ2-3; 10 nucleotides align to TRBD1. CDR3 residues: CASSPDRGRDTQYF. The CDR3 DNA reads as TGCGCCAGCAGCCCCGACAGGGGGCGAGATACGCAGTATTTT.